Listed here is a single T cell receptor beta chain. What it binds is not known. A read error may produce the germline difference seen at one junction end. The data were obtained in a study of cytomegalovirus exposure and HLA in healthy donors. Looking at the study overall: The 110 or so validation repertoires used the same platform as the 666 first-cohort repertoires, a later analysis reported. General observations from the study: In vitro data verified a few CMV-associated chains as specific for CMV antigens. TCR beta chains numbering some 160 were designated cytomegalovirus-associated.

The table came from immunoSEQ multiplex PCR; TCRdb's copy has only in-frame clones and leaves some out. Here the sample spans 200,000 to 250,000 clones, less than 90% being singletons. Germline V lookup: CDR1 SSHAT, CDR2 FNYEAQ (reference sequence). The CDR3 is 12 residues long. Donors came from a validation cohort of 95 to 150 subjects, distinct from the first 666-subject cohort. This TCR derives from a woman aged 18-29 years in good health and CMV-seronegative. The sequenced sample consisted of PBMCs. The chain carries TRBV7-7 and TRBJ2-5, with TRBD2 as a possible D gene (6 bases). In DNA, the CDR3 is TGTGCTAGCAGACTAGTAGTGGAGACCCAGTACTTC. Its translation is CASRLVVETQYF. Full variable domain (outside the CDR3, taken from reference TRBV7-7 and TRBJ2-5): GAGVSQSPRYKVTKRGQDVTLRCDPISSHATLYWYQQALGQGPEFLTYFNYEAQPDKSGLPSDRFSAERPEGSISTLTIQRTEQRDSAMYRCASRLVVETQYFGPGTRLLVL.